These 32 T cell receptor beta chains originate from one sample sequenced in a study of control samples from healthy donors and cancer patients. Only in-frame clones appear in the TCRdb table, and some are missing; sequencing was by immunoSEQ multiplex PCR. The sample lists some 160,000 clones, under 90% occurring once. The sequenced sample consisted of blood. The receptors stem from a man aged 25 to 45 in good health.

The chain combines TRBV6-5 with TRBJ2-7, with TRBD1 matching over 7 bases. Germline assignment: CDR1 MNHEY and CDR2 SVGAGI. The CDR3 runs to 14 residues. J gave up 0 bases and V 8 bases, and 7 bases lay outside the gene matches. CDR3 protein: CASRSGQSSYEQYF. CDR3 nucleotides: TGTGCCAGCCGCTCGGGACAGTCCTCCTACGAGCAGTACTTC.

CDR3 nucleotides: TGTGCCAGCACACGGGACCGTAGCACAGATACGCAGTATTTT. It is translated as CASTRDRSTDTQYF. The chain uses TRBV11-3 and TRBJ2-3; D tentatively fits TRBD1 or TRBD2 (5 bases each). V lost 7 bases and J lost 0, with 11 bases in between. The CDR3 contains 14 residues. Germline CDR1 is SGHNT and CDR2 is YENEEA.

The chain has TRBV7-2 and TRBJ1-5, with a weak D call TRBD1 (5 bases). Trimming pared 5 bases from V and 9 bases from J, leaving 17 bases between. CDR3 length equals 14 residues. Germline CDR1 is SGHTA and CDR2 is FQGNSA. CDR3 sequence: CASSLSKGRGPQHF. The CDR3 DNA is TGTGCCAGCAGCCTATCAAAGGGGCGGGGGCCCCAGCATTTT. Filled out from reference TRBV7-2 and TRBJ1-5, the complete variable domain reads GAGVSQSPSNKVTEKGKDVELRCDPISGHTALYWYRQSLGQGLEFLIYFQGNSAPDKSGLPSDRFSAERTGGSVSTLTIQRTQQEDSAVYLCASSLSKGRGPQHFGDGTRLSIL.

The rearrangement uses TRBV9 and TRBJ1-5; 7 nucleotides match TRBD1. The CDR3 runs 15 residues. Trimming took 4 bases from V and 4 from J; bases not matched to a gene: 8. The V gene's germline CDR1 is SGDLS and CDR2 YYNGEE. In DNA form, the CDR3 reads TGTGCCAGCAGCCCAGGGGACAGAATGAATCAGCCCCAGCATTTT. Protein sequence: CASSPGDRMNQPQHF.

The chain is built from TRBV5-8 and TRBJ2-2; 7 bases line up with TRBD1. V lost 5 bases and J lost 4; bases outside the gene matches: 8. The germline gives CDR1 SGHTS, CDR2 YDEGEE. This CDR3 region has 15 residues. The CDR3 protein is CASRMGQPGTGELFF. The CDR3 DNA follows: TGTGCCAGCAGGATGGGACAGCCCGGCACCGGGGAGCTGTTTTTT.

Notes on this clone: Other nucleotide sequences in the sample specify the same CDR3. The chain carries TRBV11-2 and TRBJ2-3; D gene ambiguous. The V end lost 3 bases, the J end lost 5 bases, and 3 bases lay between the germline ends. CDR1 is SGHAT, CDR2 FQNNGV, per germline. The CDR3 spans 11 residues. The CDR3 DNA reads TGTGCCAGCAGCTTGTTAGATACGCAGTATTTT. Protein: CASSLLDTQYF. Based on the CDR3 plus reference TRBV11-2 and TRBJ2-3, the full variable domain is EAGVAQSPRYKIIEKRQSVAFWCNPISGHATLYWYQQILGQGPKLLIQFQNNGVVDDSQLPKDRFSAERLKGVDSTLKIQPAKLEDSAVYLCASSLLDTQYFGPGTRLTVL.

The V call is TRBV7-2, the J call TRBJ2-3; the match to TRBD2 covers 8 bases. Losses at the gene ends were 5 bases for V and 2 bases for J; bases not matched to a gene: 6. The CDR3 length is 15 residues. Germline V CDR1 and CDR2: SGHTA, FQGNSA. Written as DNA, the CDR3 is TGTGCCAGCAGCGCGACTAGCGCCCACACAGATACGCAGTATTTT. Protein: CASSATSAHTDTQYF.

This clone was observed a handful of times. The gene calls are TRBV6-2 or TRBV6-3 and TRBJ2-1, with TRBD2 identical over 15 bases. CDR1 is MNHEY, CDR2 SVGEGT, per germline. CDR3 size: 17 residues. V lost 4 bases and J lost 8; bases outside the gene matches: 9. CDR3 protein: CASSSGLAGGPLDEQFF. The CDR3 DNA sequence: TGTGCCAGCAGTTCTGGACTAGCGGGGGGGCCTCTGGATGAGCAGTTCTTC.

The chain combines TRBV4-1 with TRBJ1-2; 12 nucleotides line up with TRBD1. The CDR3 has 18 amino acids. V lost 3 bases, J lost 8 bases, and 16 bases stayed unmatched. The germline gives CDR1 MGHRA, CDR2 YSYEKL. CDR3 amino acids: CASSHKGGQGAWYGGYTF. CDR3 coding DNA: TGCGCCAGCAGCCACAAAGGGGGACAGGGGGCTTGGTATGGAGGCTACACCTTC.

This rearrangement joins TRBV4-1 to TRBJ1-2, with 10 nucleotides matching TRBD1. This CDR3 is 16 amino acids long. V lost 4 bases, J lost 7 bases, and 12 bases stayed unmatched. The germline V gene encodes CDR1 MGHRA and CDR2 YSYEKL. Here the CDR3 DNA reads TGCGCCAGCAGCCCAGACGTGGGACAGGGGCTTGGTGGCTACACCTTC. Protein: CASSPDVGQGLGGYTF.

The J gene is TRBJ1-2, the V gene TRBV3-1 (or the pseudogene TRBV3-2); a weak D match, TRBD1 (6 bases). Trimming took 1 base from V and 2 from J, leaving 11 bases between them. CDR1 and CDR2 from the germline V gene are LGHDT and YNNKEL (reference sequence). The CDR3 extends over 15 amino acids. This CDR3 reads CASSQVRGGNYGYTF. Written as DNA, the CDR3 is TGTGCCAGCAGCCAAGTCAGAGGGGGGAACTATGGCTACACCTTC.

The chain couples TRBV6-2 or TRBV6-3 to TRBJ2-3; 8 bases map to TRBD2. V lost 0 bases and J lost 3; bases outside the gene matches: 2. Germline lookup yields CDR1 MNHEY and CDR2 SVGEGT. CDR3 length: 15 residues. The CDR3 loop is CASSYSRGRTDTQYF. CDR3 nucleotides: TGTGCCAGCAGTTACTCGCGCGGGAGGACAGATACGCAGTATTTT.

V gene TRBV7-2 combines with J gene TRBJ2-1; TRBD2 matches at 9 bases. The V gene end was trimmed by 5 bases and the J gene end by 6 bases; junction bases not matched to a gene: 11. Germline CDR1 SGHTA, CDR2 FQGNSA. The length of the CDR3 is 16 residues. The CDR3 coding sequence is TGTGCCAGCAGCCTCCCCACGGGACTAGCTTCCAATGAGCAGTTCTTC. Translation: CASSLPTGLASNEQFF.

The chain recombines TRBV7-9 with TRBJ2-2, with no clear D. The ends were cut back, 5 bases at V and 7 bases at J, with 8 bases in the middle. From germline, CDR1 is SEHNR and CDR2 FQNEAQ (reference sequence). The CDR3 is made up of 12 amino acids. The CDR3 is CASSPFFGELFF. The DNA for the CDR3 is TGTGCCAGCAGCCCCTTTTTCGGGGAGCTGTTTTTT.

The chain recombines TRBV3-1 (or the pseudogene TRBV3-2) with TRBJ2-5; D may be TRBD1 (5 bases). The germline V gene encodes CDR1 LGHDT and CDR2 YNNKEL (reference sequence). This CDR3 comprises 13 residues. V lost 7 bases and J 2 bases, leaving 11 bases between the germline ends. The DNA of the CDR3 is TGTGCCAGCACCATGACAGTGCAAGAGACCCAGTACTTC. Its translation: CASTMTVQETQYF.

The CDR3 DNA reads TGCGCCAGCAGCCAAGTTTTAGACTCCAACTATGGCTACACCTTC. This codes for CASSQVLDSNYGYTF. The chain has TRBV4-1 and TRBJ1-2, with D unclear. Trimming cost V 1 base and J 2 bases, with 11 bases left between them. The CDR3 length is 15 residues. CDR1 and CDR2 from the germline V gene are MGHRA and YSYEKL.

The chain combines TRBV3-1 (or the pseudogene TRBV3-2) with TRBJ1-5; the D is unclear. This CDR3 spans 13 amino acids. V was cut by 0 bases and J by 6 bases, with 6 bases left in between. Germline lookup yields CDR1 LGHDT and CDR2 YNNKEL (reference sequence). The CDR3 bases are TGTGCCAGCAGCCAAGATGTGAGTCAGCCCCAGCATTTT. This codes for CASSQDVSQPQHF.

This clone was detected once. The V gene is TRBV29-1, the J gene TRBJ2-3; 7 bases match TRBD2. The germline gives CDR1 SQVTM, CDR2 ANQGSEA. V gave up 6 bases and J gave up 1 base; unmatched junction bases: 7. This CDR3 contains 14 residues. CDR3 nucleotide sequence: TGCAGCGTGATCGGACTAGGAGGCACAGATACGCAGTATTTT. Its protein is CSVIGLGGTDTQYF.

This clone occurred once. This chain uses TRBV12-5 with TRBJ2-2; maybe TRBD2 (6 bases). The CDR3 spans 17 residues. V was trimmed by 1 base and J by 6 bases, leaving 18 bases between them. Per the germline V gene, CDR1 is LGHNT and CDR2 is FRNRAP. CDR3 residues: CASGLARGTHDPGELFF. The CDR3 DNA follows: TGTGCTAGTGGTTTGGCACGGGGGACCCATGATCCCGGGGAGCTGTTTTTT.

The chain couples TRBV5-6 to TRBJ1-1; 7 positions agree with TRBD1. The germline V gene has CDR1 SGHDT and CDR2 YYEEEE. V dropped 1 base and J dropped 4; count of bases not matched to a gene: 4. The length of the CDR3 is 14 residues. CDR3 sequence (DNA): TGTGCCAGCAGCTTGAACAGGGGAAGCACTGAAGCTTTCTTT. Translation gives CASSLNRGSTEAFF.

CDR3 sequence reads: CASSLGAGEREPQHF. CDR3 in DNA: TGTGCCAGCAGCTTAGGGGCAGGGGAGAGGGAGCCCCAGCATTTT. The chain is built from TRBV11-2 and TRBJ1-5; D is perhaps TRBD1 (6 bases). Germline-derived CDR1 and CDR2 are SGHAT and FQNNGV. Trimming left V 1 base short and J 8 bases short, with 15 bases between. The CDR3 is 15 amino acids.

In regard to this clone: At one end the junction does not follow the germline gene, possibly because of a read error. The J gene is TRBJ1-1, the V gene TRBV7-9; 7 bases agree with TRBD1. This CDR3 has 14 residues. From germline, CDR1 is SEHNR and CDR2 FQNEAQ (reference sequence). The CDR3 nucleotides are TGTGCCAGCAGCTTAGAAAGGGGGCAGAACGGGTTGCTCTTT. Translated, it gives CASSLERGQNGLLF. The whole variable domain, remainder taken from reference TRBV7-9 and TRBJ1-1, is DTGVSQNPRHKITKRGQNVTFRCDPISEHNRLYWYRQTLGQGPEFLTYFQNEAQLEKSRLLSDRFSAERPKGSFSTLEIQRTEQGDSAMYLCASSLERGQNGLLFGQGTRLTVV.

Only one count was recorded for this clone. This chain uses TRBV5-4 with TRBJ2-1; the match to TRBD1 covers 8 bases. Germline CDR1 and CDR2: SGHNT and YYREEE (reference sequence). This CDR3 contains 14 residues. V trimming: 4 bases; J trimming: 4 bases; junction bases outside the gene matches: 4. This chain's CDR3 is CASSPGGFYNEQFF. The CDR3 DNA sequence: TGTGCCAGCAGCCCAGGGGGCTTTTACAATGAGCAGTTCTTC. The full variable domain, its missing parts supplied by reference TRBV5-4 and TRBJ2-1, is ETGVTQSPTHLIKTRGQQVTLRCSSQSGHNTVSWYQQALGQGPQFIFQYYREEENGRGNFPPRFSGLQFPNYSSELNVNALELDDSALYLCASSPGGFYNEQFFGPGTRLTVL.

The chain links TRBV5-4 to TRBJ2-1; no clear D. CDR3 length: 15 amino acids. Trimming pared 4 bases from V and 1 base from J, leaving 12 bases between. Germline V CDR1 and CDR2: SGHNT, YYREEE (reference sequence). In DNA form, the CDR3 reads TGTGCCAGCAGCCCGCGGAGTTCGTCCTACAATGAGCAGTTCTTC. Amino acid sequence: CASSPRSSSYNEQFF.

This chain connects TRBV27 to TRBJ1-4; D ambiguous. There are 13 residues in the CDR3. V gave up 4 bases and J gave up 7 bases, with 10 bases separating them. Per germline, CDR1 MNHEY and CDR2 SMNVEV (reference sequence). The CDR3 loop reads CASSSISGEKLFF. The CDR3 DNA is TGTGCCAGCAGTTCCATTTCGGGTGAAAAACTGTTTTTT.

The chain recombines TRBV20-1 with TRBJ2-7; D unclear. V gave up 3 bases and J gave up 2 bases, with 11 bases separating them. Germline V CDR1 and CDR2: DFQATT, SNEGSKA (reference sequence). The CDR3 runs 13 residues. The CDR3 here is CSASSQYAYEQYF. CDR3 nucleotides: TGCAGTGCTAGTTCCCAATACGCCTACGAGCAGTACTTC.

Written as DNA, the CDR3 is TGTGCCAGCAGTTTCCAAGGGTCTGGAAACACCATATATTTT. Translating it yields CASSFQGSGNTIYF. The chain combines TRBV28 with TRBJ1-3; D is undetermined. CDR3 length equals 14 residues. V was trimmed by 3 bases and J by 1 base, leaving 7 bases between them. Germline V lookup: CDR1 MDHEN, CDR2 SYDVKM.

The genes are TRBV4-1 and TRBJ2-7, with 7 bases matching TRBD2. The CDR3 length is 15 residues. The junction had 3 bases not matched to a gene; V was cut back by 1 base and J by 0 bases. CDR1 is MGHRA and CDR2 is YSYEKL in the germline V gene. The chain's CDR3 is CASSQAAGSSYEQYF. DNA of the CDR3: TGCGCCAGCAGCCAAGCAGCGGGGAGCTCCTACGAGCAGTACTTC.

The CDR3 here is CATNPQGLANIQYF. CDR3 coding DNA: TGTGCCACCAACCCGCAGGGGCTCGCAAACATTCAGTACTTC. This rearrangement joins TRBV6-2 or TRBV6-3 to TRBJ2-4; tentatively, D is TRBD1 (6 bases). CDR1 and CDR2 (germline): MNHEY, SVGEGT. The germline V and J ends were trimmed by 10 bases and 6 bases, with 19 bases remaining between them. CDR3 length equals 14 residues.

The CDR3 bases are TGCGCCAGCAGCCAAGATGGGACAGGGGGCTACTATAATTCACCCCTCCACTTT. Its translation is CASSQDGTGGYYNSPLHF. The chain combines TRBV4-3 with TRBJ1-6; TRBD1 matches at 12 bases. Germline lookup yields CDR1 LGHNA and CDR2 YSLEER. The CDR3 consists of 18 residues. Trimming cost V 0 bases and J 3 bases; bases outside gene matches: 3.

The gene calls are TRBV6-5 and TRBJ2-5; D unclear. Germline values: CDR1 MNHEY, CDR2 SVGAGI. The CDR3 totals 12 residues. Trimming shortened V by 10 bases and J by 5 bases, and 14 bases separated the two germline ends. The CDR3 loop reads CATTDLGETQYF. CDR3 in DNA: TGTGCCACCACGGATCTCGGCGAGACCCAGTACTTC.

The chain is built from TRBV27 and TRBJ1-2, with unresolved D. V was cut by 3 bases and J by 4 bases, with 9 bases left in between. CDR1 MNHEY and CDR2 SMNVEV come from the germline V gene (reference sequence). The CDR3 contains 13 residues. The CDR3 DNA is TGTGCCAGCAGTTTGCCCGGCGGCTATGGCTACACCTTC. As protein: CASSLPGGYGYTF.